This TCR beta chain was documented in a study of shared clonotypes between healthy human individuals. Overall study: Per donor, CD8 memory used one plate, CD8 naive used two, CD4 memory used three and CD4 naive used three. Study-level findings and limits: Between several donors, naive CD4 clonotypes were shared at a level of around 5.1%. Naive subsets generally exceeded memory subsets in estimated richness.

Every immunoSEQ plate was one replicate of a subset's evenly spread DNA. The table came from immunoSEQ multiplex PCR; TCRdb's copy has only in-frame clones and leaves some out. This table has tens of thousands of clones, 60% to 70% appearing once. Concerning this clone itself: Its specificity is unknown.

From germline, CDR1 is MNHEY and CDR2 SMNVEV (reference sequence). The CDR3 is 14 residues long. Trimming removed 6 bases from V and 2 bases from J; junction bases left unmatched: 4. This clonotype was sampled from a man younger than 45 in good health. The specimen sequenced was memory CD8+ T cells sorted from blood. Specified subset: CD45RO+ cells pooled with CCR7-negative TemRA cells. The chain couples TRBV27 to TRBJ2-3; 8 bases map to TRBD2. DNA of the CDR3: TGTGCCAGCAGGGAACTAGCGGACACAGATACGCAGTATTTT. This translates into CASRELADTDTQYF.